This TCR beta chain comes out of a study of blood T cell repertoires in COVID-19. Study-wide context: Whether acute or convalescent, the COVID-19 samples came from the United States, Italy and Spain. The analysed material was cDNA or gDNA that came from T cells, B-cell-depleted T cells, or PBMCs.

Under the authors' procedure: Cell counts per sample came from amplifying reference gene primers. Repertoires were generated with immunoSEQ multiplex PCR, while TCRdb's copy carries only in-frame clones and drops some. That table is the source of V, J and clone size, and D and trimming were worked out from the DNA. The repertoire includes about 160,000 clones, roughly 87% of them detected once, and just under 4% sits in the top ten. The CDR3 is made up of 18 amino acids. The V and J ends lost 7 bases and 0 bases respectively, with 22 bases between them. Germline values: CDR1 LNHDA, CDR2 SQIVND (reference sequence).

The chain carries TRBV19 and TRBJ1-3; tentative D call: TRBD1 (6 bases). Specimen: peripheral blood. The receptor was derived from a woman aged 60-75 years who had recovered from COVID-19. CDR3 nucleotides: TGTGCCAGTACTTTCCCAGTGGGGGCCCTGAGCTCTGGAAACACCATATATTTT. It specifies CASTFPVGALSSGNTIYF.